These 30 T cell receptor beta chains came from one sample sequenced in a study of T cell clonality in common variable immunodeficiency. Some clones are missing from TCRdb's copy, which holds only in-frame ones; the method was immunoSEQ multiplex PCR. The sample has about 60,000 clones, none seen only once. Sequenced sample: peripheral blood mononuclear cells. The origin of the receptors is a person aged 18-70 years in good health.

This clone was counted at least ten times. The read ends 3 residues before the CDR3 terminus; that terminus is restored from the germline J gene. The V and J genes are TRBV28 and TRBJ2-7; 9 nucleotides line up with TRBD1. The trim removed 5 bases at V and 0 bases at J, leaving 8 bases unmatched. The length of the CDR3 is 16 residues. Germline V gene data show CDR1 as MDHEN and CDR2 as SYDVKM. CDR3 sequence reads: CASSVQGAPASYEQYF. The sequenced part of the CDR3 DNA is TGTGCCAGCAGTGTACAGGGGGCGCCGGCCTCCTACGAG.

This clone was found many times. The read ends 3 residues early relative to the CDR3; the germline J gene fills the gap. The V and J genes are TRBV30 and TRBJ1-1; no definite D call. V lost 2 bases and J lost 4, with 17 bases in between. Germline CDR1 is GTSNPN and CDR2 is SVGIG (reference sequence). The CDR3 is 15 residues long. The sequenced part of the CDR3 DNA is TGTGCCTGGAGTACGGCACCCGTCGAGGGCACTGAA. Translating it yields CAWSTAPVEGTE. The whole CDR3 sequence reads CAWSTAPVEGTEAFF.

The sample holds many counts of this clone. From the germline J gene comes the end of the CDR3, since the read stops 3 residues before it. The chain carries TRBV7-2 and TRBJ1-1; D remains ambiguous. Germline V gene lookup returns CDR1 SGHTA and CDR2 FQGNSA. Trimming shortened V by 5 bases and J by 1 base, and 8 bases separated the two germline ends. The length of the CDR3 is 13 residues. CDR3 DNA, as far as it was read: TGTGCCAGCAGCCCGCGAGCGAACACTGAA. The encoded protein is CASSPRANTE. The entire CDR3 reads CASSPRANTEAFF.

In this sample, this clone turned up many times. The read terminates 3 residues before the CDR3 end, so the remaining end is supplied by the germline J gene. The chain uses TRBV5-6 and TRBJ1-6; perhaps TRBD1 as D (5 bases). Germline lookup yields CDR1 SGHDT and CDR2 YYEEEE. This CDR3 has 13 residues. The CDR3 sequence: CASSARGGGALHF. Partial CDR3 DNA: TGTGCCAGCAGCGCCCGCGGGGGTGGGGCC.

This clone was recorded at least ten times. The CDR3 extends 3 residues past the end of the read, so its final part is completed from the germline J gene. This rearrangement joins TRBV20-1 to TRBJ1-2, with TRBD1 matching over 8 bases. This CDR3 is 14 amino acids long. The V gene end was trimmed by 5 bases and the J gene end by 7 bases; junction bases not matched to a gene: 12. In germline, CDR1 is DFQATT, CDR2 SNEGSKA (reference sequence). CDR3 in amino acids: CSAYTSQGARGYTF. The CDR3 DNA, read in part, is TGCAGTGCTTACACGTCCCAGGGGGCGCGTGGC.

This clone was recorded at least ten times. The observed sequence ends 3 residues before the CDR3 terminus, with the missing tail filled in from the germline J gene. The V call is TRBV5-1, the J call TRBJ2-3; 7 nucleotides agree with TRBD2. After removal of 4 bases from V and 7 bases from J, the junction contained 15 bases not matched to a gene. Per germline, CDR1 SGHRS and CDR2 YFSETQ. The CDR3 is 16 residues long. Incomplete CDR3 DNA: TGCGCCAGCAGCCCAGATCCCAGCGGGATTCAAAATACG. Its protein product is CASSPDPSGIQNT. The full CDR3 is CASSPDPSGIQNTQYF.

This clone was seen ten or more times. The sequence runs out 3 residues before the end of the CDR3; the remainder is reconstructed from the germline J gene. This sequence joins TRBV9 and TRBJ2-5, with D possibly called TRBD1 or TRBD2 (5 bases each). The ends were cut back, 0 bases at V and 5 bases at J, with 14 bases in the middle. Looked up from germline, CDR1 is SGDLS and CDR2 is YYNGEE. The CDR3 runs to 15 residues. The CDR3: CASSVASGKGETQYF. The sequenced CDR3 bases are TGTGCCAGCAGCGTAGCCTCGGGAAAGGGGGAGACC.

This clone was recorded many times. The read ends 3 residues shy of where the CDR3 ends; the end is completed using the germline J gene. Other DNA sequences within the sample encode an identical CDR3. This chain joins TRBV2 and TRBJ1-2; TRBD1 might be the D (6 bases). The CDR3 has 12 amino acids. The V and J ends lost 5 bases and 3 bases respectively, with 7 bases between them. Germline loops: CDR1 SNHLY, CDR2 FYNNEI. The CDR3 region is CASSRTDYGYTF. CDR3 bases read: TGTGCCAGCAGTAGGACAGACTATGGC.

In this sample, this clone turned up many times. The sequenced part of the CDR3 DNA is TGTGCCACCAGTGATCCAGGGACAGTTCAAGAGACC. Its protein product is CATSDPGTVQET. The whole CDR3 sequence reads CATSDPGTVQETQYF. The rearrangement joins TRBV24-1 to TRBJ2-5; TRBD1 aligns across 7 bases. The read falls 3 residues short of the CDR3 end, and the missing part is taken from the germline J gene. Unmatched junction bases numbered 5, after V lost 3 bases and J lost 2 bases. This CDR3 comprises 15 residues. The germline V gene has CDR1 KGHDR and CDR2 SFDVKD.

There are many counts of this clone. The read ends 3 residues before the CDR3 terminus; that terminus is restored from the germline J gene. The J gene is TRBJ1-2, the V gene TRBV30, with D unclear. Per the germline V gene, CDR1 is GTSNPN and CDR2 is SVGIG (reference sequence). The CDR3 contains 12 residues. Trimming stripped 2 bases from V and 4 bases from J, with 8 bases between. CDR3 protein: CAWSTGSYGYTF. The sequenced CDR3 bases are TGTGCCTGGAGTACTGGTAGCTATGGC.

The sample holds many counts of this clone. The observed sequence ends 3 residues before the CDR3 terminus, with the missing tail filled in from the germline J gene. The chain is built from TRBV20-1 and TRBJ1-2; D is perhaps TRBD1 (6 bases). The CDR3 totals 15 residues. Germline V CDR1 and CDR2: DFQATT, SNEGSKA (reference sequence). Trimming took 0 bases from V and 6 from J, leaving 17 bases between them. The CDR3 sequence is CSARDHQGGGDGYTF. CDR3 bases read: TGCAGTGCTAGAGATCATCAGGGTGGGGGCGATGGC.

In its sample, this clone was seen many times. The CDR3 end falls 3 residues outside the read, so it is completed with the germline J gene. The rearrangement links TRBV28 to TRBJ2-3; 11 nucleotides agree with TRBD2. V trimming: 4 bases; J trimming: 4 bases; junction bases outside the gene matches: 4. Germline V gene lookup returns CDR1 MDHEN and CDR2 SYDVKM. This CDR3 comprises 15 residues. The sequenced CDR3 bases are TGTGCCAGCAGTTCCGGGACTAGCGGCTCAGATACG. As protein: CASSSGTSGSDT. The CDR3 in full is CASSSGTSGSDTQYF.

This clone was picked up many times. The CDR3 extends 3 residues past the end of the read, so its final part is completed from the germline J gene. The rearrangement joins TRBV20-1 to TRBJ2-5; possible D gene TRBD2, 5 bases. From germline, CDR1 is DFQATT and CDR2 SNEGSKA (reference sequence). CDR3 length: 15 residues. Trimming pared 5 bases from V and 2 bases from J, leaving 18 bases between. The part of the CDR3 DNA that was read is TGCAGTGCTGCTGATCCCGGGGAGAGACAAGAGACC. This gives the protein CSAADPGERQET. The full CDR3 sequence reads CSAADPGERQETQYF.

The table lists this clone with many counts. The read ends 3 residues before the CDR3 terminus; that terminus is restored from the germline J gene. V gene TRBV19 combines with J gene TRBJ2-7; 7 bases agree with TRBD2. The CDR3 loop spans 13 amino acids. Trimming at V came to 4 bases and at J to 2 bases, leaving 2 bases not matched to a gene. CDR1 and CDR2 (germline): LNHDA, SQIVND (reference sequence). This CDR3 reads CASSSGSAYEQYF. CDR3 DNA, as far as it was read: TGTGCCAGTAGTAGCGGGAGTGCCTACGAG.

The sample holds many counts of this clone. The DNA ends 3 residues before the CDR3 does, and the rest of the CDR3 is filled in from the germline J gene. This sequence joins TRBV30 and TRBJ2-7; D might be TRBD1 or TRBD2, each matching 5 bases. Looked up from germline, CDR1 is GTSNPN and CDR2 is SVGIG (reference sequence). The CDR3 covers 13 residues. The V gene lost 5 bases and the J gene lost 5 bases, with 16 bases spanning the gap. CDR3 loop: CAWERGWGDEQYF. Partial CDR3 DNA: TGTGCCTGGGAGAGGGGTTGGGGTGACGAG.

The sample holds many counts of this clone. The missing CDR3 end, 3 residues past where the read stops, is filled in from the germline J gene. J is TRBJ1-4 and V is TRBV12-3 or TRBV12-4; 9 bases align to TRBD1. V trimming: 6 bases; J trimming: 7 bases; junction bases outside the gene matches: 9. This CDR3 region has 15 residues. CDR3 residues: CASRGSGQGGEKLFF. Partial CDR3 DNA: TGTGCCAGCAGGGGATCGGGACAGGGAGGTGAAAAA.

This clone was seen ten or more times. The read falls 3 residues short of the CDR3 end, and the missing part is taken from the germline J gene. This sequence joins TRBV3-1 (or the pseudogene TRBV3-2) and TRBJ2-3; 7 nucleotides line up with TRBD2. CDR1 is LGHDT and CDR2 is YNNKEL in the germline V gene (reference sequence). V shed 4 bases, J shed 2 bases, and the junction held 6 bases outside the gene matches. The CDR3 runs 15 residues. CDR3 region: CASSRRGSFTDTQYF. Partial CDR3 DNA: TGTGCCAGCAGCCGCCGCGGGAGCTTCACAGATACG.

This clone was counted only a few times. From the germline J gene comes the end of the CDR3, since the read stops 3 residues before it. This chain connects TRBV20-1 to TRBJ2-7, with 16 bases aligning to TRBD2. Germline values: CDR1 DFQATT, CDR2 SNEGSKA (reference sequence). V was pared by 6 bases and J by 6 bases, with 8 bases of the junction left unmatched. This CDR3 spans 15 amino acids. CDR3 sequence: CSAAGTSGRAAEQYF. The DNA read from the CDR3 is TGCAGTGCCGCCGGGACTAGCGGGAGGGCTGCCGAG.

As for this clone: The read comes to an end 3 residues before the CDR3 does, leaving the germline J gene to fill in the end. The V call is TRBV7-9, the J call TRBJ2-7; TRBD1 might be the D (7 bases). The CDR3 extends over 15 amino acids. CDR1 and CDR2 from the germline V gene are SEHNR and FQNEAQ (reference sequence). The ends were cut back, 7 bases at V and 4 bases at J, with 20 bases in the middle. The CDR3 reads CASILVAEGAYEQYF. The CDR3 DNA, read in part, is TGTGCCAGCATCCTTGTAGCGGAGGGGGCATACGAG.

This clone appeared many times. The read is 3 residues too short to cover the CDR3 end, so that end is filled in from the germline J gene. J is TRBJ2-1 and V is TRBV20-1; the match to TRBD2 covers 14 bases. V lost 6 bases to trimming and J lost 7 bases; unmatched junction nucleotides: 2. The CDR3 covers 13 residues. Germline V gene data show CDR1 as DFQATT and CDR2 as SNEGSKA (reference sequence). Partial CDR3 DNA: TGCAGTGCCAGACTAGCGGGAGGGAATGAG. Its translation is CSARLAGGNE. The complete CDR3 sequence is CSARLAGGNEQFF.

This clone was detected many times. The sequence runs out 3 residues before the end of the CDR3; the remainder is reconstructed from the germline J gene. Other DNA sequences of this sample code for an identical CDR3. This sequence joins TRBV13 and TRBJ2-1; D gene uncertain. The length of the CDR3 is 16 residues. Per germline, CDR1 PRHDT and CDR2 FYEKMQ (reference sequence). Deletions cut 2 bases from V and 0 bases from J, with 11 bases between. CDR3 DNA (partial): TGTGCCAGCAGCTTACCGGAGCGACTCTCCTACAATGAG. It translates to CASSLPERLSYNE. The entire CDR3 protein reads CASSLPERLSYNEQFF. The full variable domain, completed using reference TRBV13 and TRBJ2-1, is AAGVIQSPRHLIKEKRETATLKCYPIPRHDTVYWYQQGPGQDPQFLISFYEKMQSDKGSIPDRFSAQQFSDYHSELNMSSLELGDSALYFCASSLPERLSYNEQFFGPGTRLTVL.

This clone was counted at least ten times. The sequenced part of the CDR3 DNA is TGTGCCAGCAGTGAATCCGACATAGGCGGGAGGGTGGGGAATGAG. It translates to CASSESDIGGRVGNE. The complete CDR3 protein is CASSESDIGGRVGNEQFF. This chain uses TRBV2 with TRBJ2-1; 9 bases map to TRBD2. The read finishes 3 residues shy of the CDR3 end, and the germline J gene is used to complete it. The J segment lost 7 bases and the V segment lost 2 bases, leaving 15 bases of the junction unmatched. Germline V gene sequence: CDR1 SNHLY, CDR2 FYNNEI. This CDR3 is 18 amino acids long.

This clone was counted only a few times. Read data end 3 residues before the CDR3 end; the end is taken from the germline J gene. The chain is built from TRBV29-1 and TRBJ2-7; 13 nucleotides line up with TRBD2. CDR3 length: 13 amino acids. Looked up from germline, CDR1 is SQVTM and CDR2 is ANQGSEA. Trimming removed 7 bases from V and 4 bases from J; junction bases left unmatched: 4. CDR3 bases read: TGCAGCGGGAGGACTAGCGGGAGTTACGAG. This translates into CSGRTSGSYE. Given in full, the CDR3 is CSGRTSGSYEQYF.

With regard to this clone: The sequenced fragment ends 3 residues before the CDR3 boundary, so the rest is inferred from the germline J gene. The chain recombines TRBV19 with TRBJ1-1; 7 bases are shared with TRBD1. This CDR3 comprises 14 residues. Trimming took 6 bases from V and 3 from J; bases not matched to a gene: 7. Germline values: CDR1 LNHDA, CDR2 SQIVND (reference sequence). CDR3 DNA (partial): TGTGCCAGTAGAAAGACAGGGTTCGACACTGAA. Its translation: CASRKTGFDTE. The whole CDR3 region reads CASRKTGFDTEAFF.

This clone is medium-sized within its sample. The read finishes 3 residues shy of the CDR3 end, and the germline J gene is used to complete it. The rearrangement links TRBV6-2 or TRBV6-3 to TRBJ2-5, with D maybe TRBD2 (5 bases). There are 14 residues in the CDR3. Between the trimmed V and J ends, which lost 2 bases and 1 base, there was a span of 8 bases. Germline values: CDR1 MNHEY, CDR2 SVGEGT. CDR3 sequence reads: CASSYGRGQETQYF. The CDR3 DNA, read in part, is TGTGCCAGCAGTTACGGTCGGGGCCAAGAGACC.

In its sample, this clone was seen many times. The CDR3 goes on 3 residues after the read ends, and that part is filled in from the germline J gene. The genes are TRBV7-9 and TRBJ1-4, with TRBD1 as a possible D gene (6 bases). Germline V lookup: CDR1 SEHNR, CDR2 FQNEAQ (reference sequence). The CDR3 has 12 residues. V was clipped by 4 bases and J by 8 bases, with 8 bases between them. The CDR3 reads CASSWTAEKLFF. CDR3 DNA, as far as it was read: TGTGCCAGCAGCTGGACAGCCGAAAAA. The full variable domain, its missing parts supplied by reference TRBV7-9 and TRBJ1-4, is DTGVSQNPRHKITKRGQNVTFRCDPISEHNRLYWYRQTLGQGPEFLTYFQNEAQLEKSRLLSDRFSAERPKGSFSTLEIQRTEQGDSAMYLCASSWTAEKLFFGSGTQLSVL.

This clone has at least ten counts. Coverage ceases 3 residues before the CDR3 finishes, and the germline J gene fills in the end. The gene calls are TRBV10-1 and TRBJ2-5, with TRBD2 matching 8 bases. Germline V gene lookup returns CDR1 WNHNN and CDR2 SYGVQD (reference sequence). J was trimmed by 7 bases and V by 5 bases; bases with no gene match: 6. The CDR3 runs to 13 residues. Here the CDR3 reads CASSSGSAGTQYF. CDR3 DNA, as far as it was read: TGCGCCAGCAGTAGCGGGAGTGCGGGGACC.

This clone was recorded many times. The CDR3 end is not reached by the read, which stops 3 residues before it; the germline J gene fills it in. V usage is TRBV5-4 and J usage is TRBJ1-2; the D is unclear. The CDR3 is 13 residues long. Germline CDR1 is SGHNT and CDR2 is YYREEE (reference sequence). V lost 5 bases and J 3 bases, leaving 11 bases between the germline ends. CDR3 amino acids: CASSSKADYGYTF. Partial CDR3 DNA: TGTGCCAGCAGTTCAAAGGCGGACTATGGC.

This clone was counted ten times or more. With the read ending 3 residues before the CDR3 end, the germline J gene is used to fill in that end. The genes are TRBV10-3 and TRBJ1-2, with D possibly being TRBD1 (5 bases). V lost 2 bases and J 5 bases, leaving 9 bases between the germline ends. The CDR3 sequence is 13 residues long. Germline V gene sequence: CDR1 ENHRY, CDR2 SYGVKD. The CDR3 bases that were read are TGTGCCATCAGTGAGGACAAGGGGTATGGC. Encoded protein: CAISEDKGYG. The entire CDR3 is CAISEDKGYGYTF.

There are many counts of this clone. The CDR3 is cut off 3 residues early in the read; its end comes from the germline J gene. V gene TRBV7-6 combines with J gene TRBJ2-3; TRBD1 matches at 11 bases. CDR3 length equals 16 residues. The V segment lost 1 base and the J segment 3 bases; nucleotides outside the gene matches: 3. Looked up from germline, CDR1 is SGHVS and CDR2 is FNYEAQ. The DNA read from the CDR3 is TGTGCCAGCAGCTTAGGGGGACAGGGGGGGACAGATACG. It translates to CASSLGGQGGTDT. The full CDR3 reads CASSLGGQGGTDTQYF.